This T cell receptor (beta chain) was found in a study of response to subunit inactivated influenza vaccine. MiXCR, run by TCRdb on the RT-PCR reads, gives a single entry per CDR3 protein. The table includes hundreds of thousands of distinct CDR3 sequences, roughly 15% detected once. General study findings and limits: The authors suggested that every seasonal influenza vaccination recruits few new T cells.

Germline V lookup: CDR1 MNHEY, CDR2 SVGAGI. Trimming left V 2 bases short and J 0 bases short, with 6 bases between. The CDR3 contains 14 residues. About this clonotype itself: Its specificity is unknown.

Sequenced material: PBMCs from blood, taken 14 to 15 days before vaccination. The chain joins TRBV6-5 to TRBJ2-3; maybe TRBD1 (5 bases). This TCR was recovered from a man aged 45-60 years who received an inactivated influenza vaccine. The chain's CDR3 is CASSYAGSTDTQYF. As DNA, the CDR3 is TGTGCCAGCAGTTACGCAGGGAGCACAGATACGCAGTATTTT.